The 18 T cell receptor beta chains below come from one sample, sequenced in a study of neurological immune-mediated disorders. TCRdb used MiXCR to reprocess the 5' RACE reads, holding one entry per CDR3 protein. The sample lists 70,000 to 90,000 distinct CDR3 sequences, 4.5% to 6.5% occurring once. The sample comprised PBMCs. The receptor source for this set is a woman under 40 with multiple sclerosis.

V and J are TRBV20-1 and TRBJ2-3; 12 bases are a match to TRBD2. The V gene end was trimmed by 2 bases and the J gene end by 0 bases; junction bases not matched to a gene: 3. Germline V gives CDR1 DFQATT, CDR2 SNEGSKA (reference sequence). The CDR3 covers 16 residues. CDR3 bases: TGCAGTGCTAGACGTGGGACTAGCGGGAGCACAGATACGCAGTATTTT. Translation: CSARRGTSGSTDTQYF.

This clonotype was detected ten times or more. This chain links TRBV6-6 with TRBJ2-1; D is unclear. The CDR3 loop spans 12 amino acids. Between the trimmed V and J ends, which lost 7 bases and 3 bases, there was a span of 7 bases. Germline V gives CDR1 MNHNY, CDR2 SVGAGI (reference sequence). The CDR3 coding sequence is TGTGCCAGCACAACGGACTACAATGAGCAGTTCTTC. It codes for CASTTDYNEQFF.

This clonotype was seen many times. The chain links TRBV27 to TRBJ1-1; weak D call: TRBD1 (5 bases). CDR1 is MNHEY and CDR2 is SMNVEV in the germline V gene (reference sequence). V was cut by 5 bases and J by 4 bases, with 11 bases left in between. The CDR3 totals 13 residues. For the CDR3, the DNA is TGTGCCAGCAGTGTCAGGGTGGGCACTGAAGCTTTCTTT. Translation: CASSVRVGTEAFF.

Ten or more counts support this clonotype. The chain couples TRBV20-1 to TRBJ2-3; TRBD2 matches 12 bases. V lost 4 bases, J lost 10 bases, and 9 bases stayed unmatched. The germline V gene encodes CDR1 DFQATT and CDR2 SNEGSKA (reference sequence). The CDR3 consists of 14 residues. CDR3 nucleotide sequence: TGCAGTGCTACTCTAGCGGGAGGGCCAGAGTCGCAGTATTTT. This sequence encodes CSATLAGGPESQYF.

This clonotype was detected ten times or more. The chain uses TRBV3-1 and TRBJ2-3, with D perhaps matching TRBD1 (6 bases). Germline values: CDR1 LGHDT, CDR2 YNNKEL (reference sequence). Between the trimmed V and J ends, which lost 1 base and 1 base, there was a span of 12 bases. The length of the CDR3 is 16 residues. Here the CDR3 reads CASSQASGAGTDTQYF. In DNA form, the CDR3 reads TGTGCCAGCAGCCAAGCCTCAGGGGCCGGCACAGATACGCAGTATTTT.

Ten or more counts support this clonotype. V and J are TRBV4-2 and TRBJ1-2; 9 bases agree with TRBD1. CDR3 length: 15 residues. V shed 0 bases, J shed 4 bases, and the junction held 3 bases outside the gene matches. CDR1 and CDR2 (germline): LGHNA, YNFKEQ. This CDR3 reads CASSQETGGFYGYTF. The CDR3 nucleotides are TGTGCCAGCAGCCAAGAAACAGGGGGCTTCTATGGCTACACCTTC.

This clonotype was observed many times. The genes are TRBV19 and TRBJ2-7, with a weak D call TRBD2 (6 bases). Germline CDR1 reads LNHDA; CDR2 reads SQIVND (reference sequence). The CDR3 is made up of 15 amino acids. Trimming shortened V by 3 bases and J by 1 base, and 13 bases separated the two germline ends. The CDR3 nucleotides are TGTGCCAGTAGTATTCGGGGAGGCCTTTCCTACGAGCAGTACTTC. Translated: CASSIRGGLSYEQYF.

This clonotype was counted a few times. This chain joins TRBV3-1 and TRBJ2-1; TRBD2 aligns across 14 bases. J gave up 12 bases and V 3 bases, and 10 bases lay outside the gene matches. The V gene's germline CDR1 is LGHDT and CDR2 YNNKEL (reference sequence). The CDR3 consists of 16 residues. CDR3 nucleotides: TGTGCCAGCAGCCAGGAGAGGACTAGCGGGGGGAAGATGCAGTTCTTC. It yields the protein CASSQERTSGGKMQFF.

This clonotype has ten or more counts. This sequence joins TRBV19 and TRBJ1-1; D gene uncertain. Per the germline V gene, CDR1 is LNHDA and CDR2 is SQIVND (reference sequence). CDR3 length: 14 residues. Trimming cost V 7 bases and J 3 bases, with 15 bases left between them. The chain's CDR3 is CASNGPPRYTEAFF. CDR3 DNA: TGTGCCAGTAACGGACCTCCTAGGTACACTGAAGCTTTCTTT.

The rearrangement links TRBV7-6 to TRBJ2-5; D unclear. CDR3 length: 14 amino acids. Germline CDR1 is SGHVS and CDR2 is FNYEAQ. The ends were cut back, 2 bases at V and 8 bases at J, with 15 bases in the middle. The CDR3, as DNA: TGTGCCAGCAGCTTAAACGGGCTCTTTCCTACCCAGTACTTC. Translation gives CASSLNGLFPTQYF.

This clonotype was recorded at least ten times. J is TRBJ1-5 and V is TRBV6-1; D is undetermined. The CDR3 sequence is 13 residues long. V was shortened by 5 bases and J by 2 bases, with 7 bases between the two germline ends. The germline gives CDR1 MNHNS, CDR2 SASEGT. This CDR3 is CASSSSGNQPQHF. The CDR3 nucleotides are TGTGCCAGCAGTTCAAGCGGCAATCAGCCCCAGCATTTT.

The table lists this clonotype with many counts. This chain uses TRBV20-1 with TRBJ1-5, with D maybe TRBD1 (5 bases). The CDR3 spans 16 residues. Germline CDR1 and CDR2: DFQATT and SNEGSKA (reference sequence). Trimming removed 0 bases from V and 2 bases from J, with 14 bases in between. The CDR3 sequence: CSAREGGGFGNQPQHF. The DNA for the CDR3 is TGCAGTGCTAGAGAGGGGGGAGGGTTCGGCAATCAGCCCCAGCATTTT.

The table lists this clonotype with many counts. This chain uses TRBV5-1 with TRBJ2-1; tentative D call: TRBD2 (6 bases). CDR3 length: 15 residues. V was trimmed by 4 bases and J by 7 bases, leaving 18 bases between them. Germline V gene data show CDR1 as SGHRS and CDR2 as YFSETQ. The chain's CDR3 is CASSPVGGVGNEQFF. DNA of the CDR3: TGCGCCAGCAGCCCCGTCGGGGGAGTAGGGAATGAGCAGTTCTTC.

This clonotype came up a few times. The CDR3, as DNA: TGTGCCAGTAGAGGGGGACAGGGCGGAACTGAAGCTTTCTTT. Residues: CASRGGQGGTEAFF. The chain uses TRBV19 and TRBJ1-1; 9 bases line up with TRBD1. CDR1 LNHDA and CDR2 SQIVND come from the germline V gene (reference sequence). V was pared by 6 bases and J by 5 bases, with 7 bases of the junction left unmatched. The length of the CDR3 is 14 residues.

For this clonotype: A much bigger clone sits one base away, suggesting this may be a read error. The rearrangement joins TRBV5-1 to TRBJ1-6, with D unclear. The CDR3 contains 14 residues. The germline V gene encodes CDR1 SGHRS and CDR2 YFSETQ. The CDR3 sequence: CASSPDGYNSHLHF. As DNA, the CDR3 is TGCGCCAGCAGCCCCGATGGATACAATTCACACCTCCACTTT.

There are many counts of this clonotype. The chain combines TRBV29-1 with TRBJ2-3, with no clear D. The V gene lost 6 bases and the J gene lost 5 bases, with 9 bases spanning the gap. Germline-derived CDR1 and CDR2 are SQVTM and ANQGSEA. This CDR3 is built from 11 residues. CDR3 amino acids: CSVIYKDTQYF. The CDR3 DNA reads as TGCAGCGTGATCTACAAAGATACGCAGTATTTT.

This clonotype was detected ten times or more. The rearrangement joins TRBV20-1 to TRBJ1-1, with TRBD1 identical over 8 bases. V was clipped by 3 bases and J by 1 base; unmatched bases: 19. The germline V gene has CDR1 DFQATT and CDR2 SNEGSKA (reference sequence). The CDR3 spans 19 residues. This CDR3 is CSASPAPGQGEGSNTEAFF. In DNA form, the CDR3 reads TGCAGTGCTAGCCCTGCCCCCGGACAGGGAGAAGGGTCGAACACTGAAGCTTTCTTT.

This clonotype was observed many times. This rearrangement joins TRBV2 to TRBJ2-5; D perhaps matches TRBD2 (5 bases). The CDR3 covers 13 residues. The germline gives CDR1 SNHLY, CDR2 FYNNEI. V lost 4 bases and J 5 bases, leaving 11 bases between the germline ends. CDR3 residues: CASSASAGETQYF. DNA of the CDR3: TGTGCCAGCAGTGCGTCCGCGGGCGAGACCCAGTACTTC.